This TCR beta chain was identified in a study of blood T cells in healthy people across ages. Through a sample-barcoded 5' primer and a J-beta primer mix, a second PCR was run for about 6 to 12 cycles. TCRdb reprocessed the 5' RACE reads with MiXCR, giving one entry per CDR3 protein. The table includes 920,000 or so distinct CDR3 sequences, 40% to 45% detected once. This clonotype was seen only a few times. This CDR3 has 16 amino acids. V was cut by 8 bases and J by 0 bases, with 18 bases left in between. Germline CDR1 MNHNS, CDR2 SASEGT. The TCR originated in a woman aged 60-70 years in good health. The material sequenced was blood. The V gene is TRBV6-1, the J gene TRBJ2-3; the D gene is possibly TRBD2 (5 bases). This chain's CDR3 is CASSESSGSSTDTQYF. DNA of the CDR3: TGTGCCAGCTCGGAGTCCAGCGGATCTAGCACAGATACGCAGTATTTT.